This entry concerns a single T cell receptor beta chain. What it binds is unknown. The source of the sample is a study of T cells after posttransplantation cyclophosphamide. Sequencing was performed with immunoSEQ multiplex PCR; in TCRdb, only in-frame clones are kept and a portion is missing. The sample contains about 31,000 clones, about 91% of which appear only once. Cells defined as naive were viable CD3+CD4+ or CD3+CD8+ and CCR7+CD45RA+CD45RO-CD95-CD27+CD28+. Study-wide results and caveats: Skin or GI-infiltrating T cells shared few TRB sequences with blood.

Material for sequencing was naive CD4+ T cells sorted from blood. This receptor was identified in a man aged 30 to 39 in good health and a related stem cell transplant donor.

The CDR3 DNA reads as TGTGCGGCGGGTCGGCAGGGGGCAACCGGGGAGCTGTTTTTT. Its protein product is CAAGRQGATGELFF. V and J are TRBV19 and TRBJ2-2, with TRBD1 matching 8 bases. The germline gives CDR1 LNHDA, CDR2 SQIVND (reference sequence). The CDR3 has 14 residues. Supplemented by reference TRBV19 and TRBJ2-2, the full variable domain reads DGGITQSPKYLFRKEGQNVTLSCEQNLNHDAMYWYRQDPGQGLRLIYYSQIVNDFQKGDIAEGYSVSREKKESFPLTVTSAQKNPTAFYLCAAGRQGATGELFFGEGSRLTVL.